This is a list of T cell receptor beta chains from one sample in a study of T cell responses to AZD1222 COVID-19 vaccine. Profiled with immunoSEQ multiplex PCR; TCRdb holds only in-frame clones, not every one. The table shows 69,000 or so clones, with 88% occurring only once. The sequencing used peripheral blood, collected 28 days after the second dose of the MenACWY control vaccine. All receptors come from an adult who received the MenACWY meningococcal vaccine as a control. Both conserved end residues are part of each CDR3. D genes are given only for firm matches. Size is omitted from some rows. Given values are once, few, many or a class for expanded clones.

v_gene	abundance	j_gene	d_gene	CDR3nt	CDR3aa
TRBV7-9	-	TRBJ2-7	TRBD2	TGTGCCAGCAGCTTTGGACTAGCGGGAGACGAGCAGTACTTC	CASSFGLAGDEQYF
TRBV19	once	TRBJ2-7	TRBD1	TGTGCCAGTCGGATCCAGGGGGCCGACGAGCAGTACTTC	CASRIQGADEQYF
TRBV7-9	-	TRBJ2-4	-	TGTGCCAGCAGCTTAACCGGGGCCGAGCTAGCCAAAAACATTCAGTACTTC	CASSLTGAELAKNIQYF
TRBV7-2	-	TRBJ1-1	-	TGTGCCAGCAGCTTACGTTCCTTGGTAGCTGAAGCTTTCTTT	CASSLRSLVAEAFF
TRBV10-1	-	TRBJ1-2	-	TGCGCCAGCAGTGAATACAGGGAAAGTGGCTACACCTTC	CASSEYRESGYTF
TRBV6-5	-	TRBJ2-1	-	TGTGCCAGCAGGGACAGCCCCAATGAGCAGTTCTTC	CASRDSPNEQFF
TRBV7-3	-	TRBJ2-5	-	TGTGCCAGCAGCTCAGGTCGCGGCAGACAAGAGACCCAGTACTTC	CASSSGRGRQETQYF
TRBV12-2	-	TRBJ2-7	-	TGTGCAAGTCGCCCCGGGGGTCCGCGGGAGACAGATCCCTCCTACGAGCAGTACTTC	CASRPGGPRETDPSYEQYF
TRBV6-1	-	TRBJ1-3	-	TGTGCCAGCAGTGACTTCGATCAGGGAACTGGAAACACCATATATTTT	CASSDFDQGTGNTIYF
TRBV10-2	-	TRBJ1-4	-	TGCGCCAGCATGGGAGGGAGAGATGAAAAACTGTTTTTT	CASMGGRDEKLFF
TRBV3-1/TRBV3-2	-	TRBJ2-4	TRBD2	TGTGCCAGCAGCCAAGGACGGGAGGTTCAGTACTTC	CASSQGREVQYF
TRBV10-1	-	TRBJ2-1	TRBD2	TGCGCCAGCATTAAACCCGGGTCTAGCGGGGATCATGAGCAGTTCTTC	CASIKPGSSGDHEQFF
TRBV15	-	TRBJ1-2	-	TGTGCCACCAGCAGAGACAGCAGTCACACCTTC	CATSRDSSHTF
TRBV30	-	TRBJ2-2	-	TGTGCCTGGAGTCCCCTCATCCTTGCGAACACCGGGGAGCTGTTTTTT	CAWSPLILANTGELFF
TRBV19	-	TRBJ1-1	-	TGTGCCAGTACTACGGTCGGGGGGCTGATGCGAGCTTTCTTT	CASTTVGGLMRAFF
TRBV28	-	TRBJ1-2	TRBD1	TGTGCCAGCAGTTTTCAGACAGGGCGGGGCTACACCTTC	CASSFQTGRGYTF
TRBV30	-	TRBJ1-4	TRBD1	TGTGCCTGGAGTGATACAGGGGCTGTGGATGAAAAACTGTTTTTT	CAWSDTGAVDEKLFF
TRBV9	-	TRBJ1-2	-	TGTGCCAGCAGCGTAGGCGGCAGGCTTGGGGGCTACACCTTC	CASSVGGRLGGYTF
TRBV19	-	TRBJ1-2	-	TGTGCCAGTAGTATGCCCTCTCGTGCAGGCACCTATGGCTACACCTTC	CASSMPSRAGTYGYTF
TRBV3-1/TRBV3-2	-	TRBJ2-7	TRBD2	TGTGCCAGCAGCCAAGATCCGACTAGCAGGCAACCGTACTTC	CASSQDPTSRQPYF
TRBV2	-	TRBJ1-4	-	TGTGCCAGCAGTTTGAGGGGCGTTGAAAAACTGTTTTTT	CASSLRGVEKLFF
TRBV28	few	TRBJ2-7	TRBD2	TGTGCCAGCAGTCTATACCGTTCCGGGACTAGCGGCTACGAGCAGTACTTC	CASSLYRSGTSGYEQYF
TRBV5-1	-	TRBJ1-3	-	TGCGCCAGCAGCTTGGGGACAATTAATGGAAACACCATATATTTT	CASSLGTINGNTIYF
TRBV27	-	TRBJ1-6	TRBD1	TGTGCCAGCAGGCCTGACAGGGGGCGAAGTAATTCACCCCTCCACTTT	CASRPDRGRSNSPLHF
TRBV15	-	TRBJ1-2	-	TGTGCCACCAGCCAACGTTCAGGGGTTGGCTACACCTTC	CATSQRSGVGYTF
TRBV2	-	TRBJ1-6	-	TGTGCCAGCAGGGAACAGACTGCCCGGGATTCACCCCTCCACTTT	CASREQTARDSPLHF
TRBV7-2	-	TRBJ2-2	-	TGTGCCAGCAGCCCCGGGGAATACACCGGGGAGCTGTTTTTT	CASSPGEYTGELFF